Described below is a single T cell receptor (beta chain) sequence and its context. Germline V gene data show CDR1 as SEHNR and CDR2 as FQNEAQ (reference sequence). The CDR3 extends over 16 amino acids. With 5 bases removed from V and 0 bases from J, the gap between germline ends came to 14 bases. This specimen comes from a study of blood T cell repertoires in COVID-19. About the research overall: T cells, B-cell-depleted T cells, or PBMCs supplied cDNA or gDNA.

The repertoire was sequenced with immunoSEQ multiplex PCR; TCRdb's copy has only in-frame clones and lacks some. This repertoire shows approximately 66,000 clones, roughly nine tenths found once; its top ten account for approximately 1.5%. This clonotype was obtained from a man aged 60-69 years with acute or convalescent COVID-19. The chain carries TRBV7-9 and TRBJ1-3, with D unresolved. Source material: peripheral blood. The CDR3 region is CASSKSTTSSGNTIYF. CDR3 DNA: TGTGCCAGCAGCAAGAGTACCACGAGCTCTGGAAACACCATATATTTT.